The rows below give T cell receptor beta chains drawn from one sample of a study of CD8+ T cells in alopecia areata. The repertoire was sequenced with immunoSEQ multiplex PCR; TCRdb's copy has only in-frame clones and lacks some. In the table there are tens of thousands of clones, about two thirds of which are singletons. The source was CD8+ T cells sorted from blood, collected at week 44, from a patient treated with tofacitinib. The receptor source for this set is a human donor with alopecia areata. The CDR3 runs from the conserved cysteine through the conserved F or W. Each record gives: V gene, J gene, clone size, D gene, CDR3 DNA, CDR3 protein. A D gene is named only where the DNA matches it firmly. Clone size appears in some rows only: once, few, many, or a class for an expanded clone.

>TRBV6-6|TRBJ1-5|once|-
TGTGCCAGCAGTTATACCGGGACAAACAATCAGCCCCAGCATTTT
CASSYTGTNNQPQHF
>TRBV7-2|TRBJ2-1|-|-
TGTGCCAGCAGCTTAACCGGGAGACTCTCCTACAATGAGCAGTTCTTC
CASSLTGRLSYNEQFF
>TRBV11-2|TRBJ1-1|-|-
TGTGCCAGCAGCTTAACTTCCACAGCCACTGAAGCTTTCTTT
CASSLTSTATEAFF
>TRBV14|TRBJ2-7|once|-
TGTGCCAGCAGCCGAGAGTCACTGTACGAGCAGTACTTC
CASSRESLYEQYF
>TRBV2|TRBJ2-3|-|TRBD2
TGTGCCAGCAGTGAATGGGGACTAGCGGGGACATCGGATACGCAGTATTTT
CASSEWGLAGTSDTQYF
>TRBV5-8|TRBJ2-7|few|TRBD1
TGTGCCAGCAGCGTCCGGGACAGGAGCTCCTACGAGCAGTACTTC
CASSVRDRSSYEQYF
>TRBV11-2|TRBJ2-3|few|-
TGTGCCAGCAGCTTAGGTCGGACAGCCGAAACGGCAGATACGCAGTATTTT
CASSLGRTAETADTQYF
>TRBV7-9|TRBJ2-6|few|TRBD2
TGTGCCAGCAGCCCTTTAGCGGGGGGGCCTTCTGGGGCCAACGTCCTGACTTTC
CASSPLAGGPSGANVLTF
>TRBV19|TRBJ1-2|-|-
TGTGCCAGTGGCCATACCGATCACACCTTC
CASGHTDHTF
>TRBV9|TRBJ2-7|-|TRBD1
TGTGCCAGCAGCCAAGGGACAGGAGCCTACGAGCAGTACTTC
CASSQGTGAYEQYF
>TRBV5-1|TRBJ2-7|-|TRBD1
TGCGCCAGCAGCGGGACAGGGGGCATTGACGAGCAGTACTTC
CASSGTGGIDEQYF
>TRBV30|TRBJ2-7|-|-
TGTGCCTGGAGTGTACCGGGGACAATCTACGAGCAGTACTTC
CAWSVPGTIYEQYF
>TRBV5-6|TRBJ1-5|few|-
TGTGCCAGCAGCTCCCGCAGGGCTGGGCGCAATCAGCCCCAGCATTTT
CASSSRRAGRNQPQHF
>TRBV27|TRBJ1-1|-|-
TGTGCCAGCAGTCAAGGGACGGCCACTGAAGCTTTCTTT
CASSQGTATEAFF
>TRBV5-1|TRBJ2-1|few|TRBD1
TGCGCCAGCAGCTTGGAGACAGGGTTGAATCCCCTCAATGAGCAGTTCTTC
CASSLETGLNPLNEQFF
>TRBV6-6|TRBJ2-7|-|TRBD1
TGTGCCAGCAGTTATTATCCGGGACAGAATTACGAGCAGTACTTC
CASSYYPGQNYEQYF
>TRBV30|TRBJ2-3|-|TRBD2
TGTGCCCTCGGGGGGGTGAGCACAGATACGCAGTATTTT
CALGGVSTDTQYF
>TRBV11-2|TRBJ2-1|once|-
TGTGCCAGCAGCAGCGCAGGTTTGGGTGAGCAGTTCTTC
CASSSAGLGEQFF
>TRBV7-9|TRBJ2-1|-|TRBD2
TGTGCCAGCAGCTGGACTAGCGGGGGGTTGGGTGAGCAGTTCTTC
CASSWTSGGLGEQFF
>TRBV4-3|TRBJ2-3|-|-
TGCGCCAGCAGCCAAAACCTGATGGAGGGGGTCGATACGCAGTATTTT
CASSQNLMEGVDTQYF
>TRBV27|TRBJ1-4|once|-
TGTGCCAGCAGCCTAACAGGGATGACTAATGAAAAACTGTTTTTT
CASSLTGMTNEKLFF
>TRBV2|TRBJ1-1|-|-
TGTGCCAGCAGTGAAAACATGAACACTGAAGCTTTCTTT
CASSENMNTEAFF
>TRBV5-1|TRBJ2-7|-|TRBD2
TGCGCCAGCAGCCCGGCGAGCGGGGGCTACGAGCAGTACTTC
CASSPASGGYEQYF
>TRBV13|TRBJ1-6|-|-
TGTGCCAGCAGCGAACAGGGAGTCGCCTATAATTCACCCCTCCACTTT
CASSEQGVAYNSPLHF
>TRBV11-1|TRBJ2-5|once|TRBD1
TGTGCCAGCAGCTTAGATGGGGACAGCGAAGAGACCCAGTACTTC
CASSLDGDSEETQYF
>TRBV4-3|TRBJ2-1|-|TRBD1
TGCGCCAGCAGCCAAGACCAGGTAGGGACAGAAATGGATGAGCAGTTCTTC
CASSQDQVGTEMDEQFF
>TRBV5-6|TRBJ1-2|once|-
TGTGCCAGCAGCCCTCCCGGTGTGGGCTTCGATGGCTACACCTTC
CASSPPGVGFDGYTF
>TRBV4-3|TRBJ2-1|few|-
TGCGCCAGCAGCCACAATTTGTTGAATGAGCAGTTCTTC
CASSHNLLNEQFF
>TRBV30|TRBJ2-7|-|TRBD2
TGTGCCTGGAGTGTGGGAAGGGGAGGGAGCTACGAGCAGTACTTC
CAWSVGRGGSYEQYF
>TRBV2|TRBJ2-7|-|-
TGTGCCAGCAGTGAAGGGGTCGGCGACTACGAGCAGTACTTC
CASSEGVGDYEQYF
>TRBV15|TRBJ2-2|few|-
TGTGCCACCAGCAGAGATATCACCGGGGAGCTGTTTTTT
CATSRDITGELFF
>TRBV10-3|TRBJ1-1|-|-
TGTGCCATCAGTGAGATAAAAGGGAGCCTGAACACTGAAGCTTTCTTT
CAISEIKGSLNTEAFF
>TRBV2|TRBJ1-5|-|-
TGTGCCAGCACCCAGGGTCGAGATCAGCCCCAGCATTTT
CASTQGRDQPQHF
>TRBV28|TRBJ2-2|-|-
TGTGCCAGCAGTTTGACACCGAACACCGGGGAGCTGTTTTTT
CASSLTPNTGELFF
>TRBV4-3|TRBJ1-1|-|-
TGCGCCAGCAGCCAAGAAACATTCGGCCCTGAAGCTTTCTTT
CASSQETFGPEAFF
>TRBV7-2|TRBJ2-7|-|-
TGTGCCAGCAGCTTTGTAGGCAGATCCTACGAGCAGTACTTC
CASSFVGRSYEQYF
>TRBV4-3|TRBJ1-1|-|-
TGCGCCAGCAGCCAAACAAAGGGGCGTGAAGCTTTCTTT
CASSQTKGREAFF
>TRBV27|TRBJ1-2|-|-
TGTGCCAGCAGTTTGGGACCAAGGATCGTTGGTGGGGAATATAGTGGCTACACCTTC
CASSLGPRIVGGEYSGYTF
>TRBV7-6|TRBJ1-2|few|-
TGTGCCAGCAGCTTAGTTATAGGGGGTGGCTATGGCTACACCTTC
CASSLVIGGGYGYTF
>TRBV5-1|TRBJ2-1|-|TRBD2
TGCGCCAGCAGCTTGACCCGGACTAGCGGGGGGGCATACAATGAGCAGTTCTTC
CASSLTRTSGGAYNEQFF
>TRBV4-3|TRBJ1-1|few|-
TGCGCCAGCAGCCAAGATAGGACTGAAGCTTTCTTT
CASSQDRTEAFF
>TRBV7-9|TRBJ2-3|-|TRBD2
TGTGCCAGCAGAATCGGGGGGGCGGTGCGAGATACGCAGTATTTT
CASRIGGAVRDTQYF
>TRBV10-2|TRBJ2-3|-|-
TGCGCCAGCAAATCAGATACGCAGTATTTT
CASKSDTQYF
>TRBV4-1|TRBJ2-3|-|-
TGCGCCAGCAGCCAAGATCTCGTCGCGGGGACTAGCACAGATACGCAGTATTTT
CASSQDLVAGTSTDTQYF